Listed below are T cell receptor beta chains from one sample, sequenced in a study of blood T cell repertoires in COVID-19. The method was immunoSEQ multiplex PCR; TCRdb's version includes in-frame clones alone and lacks a portion of them. The sample shows 95,000 to 120,000 clones, around four fifths of them seen only once. The material sequenced was peripheral blood. The receptor source for this set is a middle-aged woman with acute or convalescent COVID-19. Both conserved end residues are part of each CDR3. The D gene is left open where the match is weak. Size values are once, few and many counts, or a class for expanded clones, and some rows have none.

v_call	clone_size	d_call	j_call	cdr3_nt	cdr3_aa
TRBV18	-	-	TRBJ2-7	TGTGCCAGCTCACCACCGTCAGGGAACTCCTACGAGCAGTACTTC	CASSPPSGNSYEQYF
TRBV19	-	TRBD1	TRBJ1-2	TGTGCCAGTAGCCTCACCCAGGGACAGGCTATTGGCTACACCTTC	CASSLTQGQAIGYTF
TRBV19	-	-	TRBJ1-5	TGTGCCAGTAGTATGCTAACGGGGGGCTCGGGCAATCAGCCCCAGCATTTT	CASSMLTGGSGNQPQHF
TRBV6-5	-	TRBD1	TRBJ2-7	TGTGCCAGCAGCTGGACAGGGTTCGAGCAGTACTTC	CASSWTGFEQYF
TRBV19	-	-	TRBJ1-4	TGTGCCAGTACCCCGACATCCACGTCTACGAAAGTGTTTTTT	CASTPTSTSTKVFF
TRBV5-5	-	-	TRBJ2-2	TGTGCCAGCAGCTTGTGGTTCAGGGCGGGGCCCGGGGAGCTGTTTTTT	CASSLWFRAGPGELFF
TRBV19	-	TRBD1	TRBJ1-4	TGTGCCAGTAGGCGGGACAGCGGTTTCAATGAAAAACTGTTTTTT	CASRRDSGFNEKLFF
TRBV7-9	-	-	TRBJ1-2	TGTGCCAGCAGCCCATCCAACAGGGTGGAGGGCTACACCTTC	CASSPSNRVEGYTF
TRBV5-6	-	-	TRBJ1-1	TGTGCCAGCAGCTTAATCGGGACACCCACTGAAGCTTTCTTT	CASSLIGTPTEAFF
TRBV14	few	-	TRBJ2-1	TGTGCCAGCAGCTCCCTGGCTTCTTACAATGAGCAGTTCTTC	CASSSLASYNEQFF
TRBV25-1	-	TRBD1	TRBJ2-1	TGTGCCAGCAGAGGGACAGGGAATGATGAGCAGTTCTTC	CASRGTGNDEQFF
TRBV10-3	once	-	TRBJ1-2	TGTGCCATCAGTGCGACAGTCAACTATGGCTACACCTTC	CAISATVNYGYTF
TRBV6-2/TRBV6-3	-	-	TRBJ1-2	TGTGCCAGCAGTTACGCGGAGCTCCTTAACTATGGCTACACCTTC	CASSYAELLNYGYTF
TRBV4-3	-	-	TRBJ2-2	TGCGCCAGCAGCCAAGATCTTACAGGAGGGATTAGAGCCCCCGGGGAGCTGTTTTTT	CASSQDLTGGIRAPGELFF
TRBV6-5	-	-	TRBJ1-5	TGTGCCAGCAGTTACCATGGGGGCGCAGGGCAGCCCCAGCATTTT	CASSYHGGAGQPQHF
TRBV30	-	TRBD2	TRBJ2-6	TGTGCCTGGAGTGTCCGACTAGCGGGGATTTCTCTCGGGGCCAACGTCCTGACTTTC	CAWSVRLAGISLGANVLTF
TRBV7-2	-	TRBD2	TRBJ2-1	TGTGCCAGCAGCTCGATGGGGACTAGGGATTACAATGAGCAGTTCTTC	CASSSMGTRDYNEQFF
TRBV24-1	-	-	TRBJ1-1	TGTGCCACCAGATTAAGCCCATTGATGAACACTGAAGCTTTCTTT	CATRLSPLMNTEAFF
TRBV6-6	few	-	TRBJ1-2	TGTGCCAGCAGTACGATGGACAGCTATGGCTACACCTTC	CASSTMDSYGYTF
TRBV25-1	-	-	TRBJ2-7	TGTGCCAGCACCGAGGGGGGGGGCTTCGGCGAGCAGTACTTC	CASTEGGGFGEQYF
TRBV19	-	-	TRBJ2-2	TGTGCCAGTACCGGACAGAGAAACACCGGGGAGCTGTTTTTT	CASTGQRNTGELFF
TRBV7-2	-	-	TRBJ2-5	TGTGCCAGCAGCTCTAGGGGTGAGCGGGTACGCGAGACCCAGTACTTC	CASSSRGERVRETQYF
TRBV6-5	-	-	TRBJ2-7	TGTGCCAGCAGGCGCTTGGGACTTAACGAGCAGTACTTC	CASRRLGLNEQYF
TRBV6-5	once	TRBD2	TRBJ2-2	TGTGCCAGCAGAGGGGTGGCGGGGGAAACCGGGGAGCTGTTTTTT	CASRGVAGETGELFF
TRBV9	-	TRBD2	TRBJ2-1	TGTGCCAGCAGCGTCACTCCCGGGGGGACCGCCTACAATGAGCAGTTCTTC	CASSVTPGGTAYNEQFF
TRBV30	-	-	TRBJ1-5	TGTGCCTGGAGTGTTTTCAGGGATGGCAATCAGCCCCAGCATTTT	CAWSVFRDGNQPQHF
TRBV5-1	-	-	TRBJ1-1	TGCGCCAGCAGCTTGGGTCCCGTTACCAGTCCCACTGAAGCTTTCTTT	CASSLGPVTSPTEAFF
TRBV11-2	-	-	TRBJ2-2	TGTGCCAGCAGCTTATTCAGGGGCGCAACCGGGGAGCTGTTTTTT	CASSLFRGATGELFF
TRBV2	-	-	TRBJ1-5	TGTGCCAGCAGTGGGGCGGGGGCTTCTAATCAGCCCCAGCATTTT	CASSGAGASNQPQHF
TRBV5-4	-	-	TRBJ1-2	TGTGCCAGCAGCCTACCGAATCCGGGAGACTATGGCTACACCTTC	CASSLPNPGDYGYTF
TRBV7-3	once	-	TRBJ2-5	TGTGCCAGCAGCCCAGTTATCGGGCAAGAGACCCAGTACTTC	CASSPVIGQETQYF
TRBV3-1/TRBV3-2	-	-	TRBJ1-3	TGTGCCAGCAGCCGAAGAGCTAGGGGCTCTGGAAACACCATATATTTT	CASSRRARGSGNTIYF
TRBV6-5	-	-	TRBJ2-7	TGTGCCAGCAGTATTTCTCCCGGGGGATCCTACGAGCAGTACTTC	CASSISPGGSYEQYF
TRBV6-5	-	-	TRBJ2-7	TGTGCCAGCAGTTATGGAGCGGAAGGAGAGCAGTACTTC	CASSYGAEGEQYF
TRBV9	-	-	TRBJ1-1	TGTGCCAGCAGCGTAAGGAGGGATAGCACTGAAGCTTTCTTT	CASSVRRDSTEAFF
TRBV3-1/TRBV3-2	-	TRBD1	TRBJ1-1	TGTGCCAGCAGCCAACTCACTGGGGCGGGACAGGGGTCGGGCGACACTGAAGCTTTCTTT	CASSQLTGAGQGSGDTEAFF